The rows below give T cell receptor beta chains drawn from one sample of a study of blood T cell repertoires in COVID-19. Sequenced by immunoSEQ multiplex PCR; TCRdb stores in-frame clones only, minus some. Seen here are roughly 250,000 clones, approximately 90% observed once, and the top ten hold 2.5% to 3%. Material for sequencing was PBMCs or T cells enriched from blood (not recorded which). Receptor source: a woman between 50 and 59 years old who had recovered from COVID-19. Both conserved end residues are part of each CDR3. Each record gives: CDR3 length, J gene, V gene, CDR3 protein.

>17|TRBJ2-2|TRBV7-2
CASSLARLAGRTGELFF
>15|TRBJ2-7|TRBV6-2/TRBV6-3
CASSLTGLAGGEQYF
>19|TRBJ2-1|TRBV30
CAWSPGLAGAQSSYNEQFF
>13|TRBJ1-1|TRBV2
CASSGGPTAEAFF
>15|TRBJ2-3|TRBV4-2
CASSQVDRDTDTQYF
>14|TRBJ1-1|TRBV20-1
CSASAQGAGTEAFF
>14|TRBJ2-7|TRBV30
CAWSVTGGFYEQYF
>16|TRBJ2-5|TRBV5-6
CASSSPLREGQETQYF
>14|TRBJ1-5|TRBV29-1
CSVLTGAGRQPQHF
>12|TRBJ2-3|TRBV11-2
CASSTRTDTQYF
>15|TRBJ1-3|TRBV19
CASIAPLGAGNTIYF
>17|TRBJ1-3|TRBV28
CASSLPGAGASGNTIYF
>14|TRBJ1-1|TRBV28
CASTPTRDREVAFF
>14|TRBJ2-7|TRBV5-1
CASSQGSGSYEQYF
>15|TRBJ2-1|TRBV5-1
CASSLGSLVRNEQFF
>13|TRBJ2-5|TRBV6-5
CASGDRGQETQYF
>13|TRBJ2-1|TRBV7-9
CASSFRTDNEQFF
>13|TRBJ2-7|TRBV5-8
CANSRGRLYEQYF
>19|TRBJ2-3|TRBV7-9
CASSRAGEPKRGSTDTQYF
>14|TRBJ2-7|TRBV7-8
CASSFRRNSYEQYF
>15|TRBJ2-5|TRBV7-2
CASSSGPGMGETQYF
>15|TRBJ1-1|TRBV28
CASSHAPSGNTEAFF
>12|TRBJ2-1|TRBV30
CAWSRTKNEQFF
>14|TRBJ1-5|TRBV6-5
CASRRDTRNQPQHF
>16|TRBJ2-1|TRBV11-3
CASSSGTLSSYNEQFF
>15|TRBJ1-1|TRBV6-6
CASSYVPGENTEAFF
>14|TRBJ2-4|TRBV30
CAWSKGGSGNIQYF
>16|TRBJ2-3|TRBV7-2
CASSPPGTRVGGTQYF
>15|TRBJ2-1|TRBV19
CASKLSAVSYNEQFF
>11|TRBJ2-1|TRBV11-3
CANRSGYEQFF
>11|TRBJ2-1|TRBV20-1
CSARDLNEQFF
>15|TRBJ2-1|TRBV7-2
CASSLERLAGAEQFF
>15|TRBJ2-2|TRBV6-5
CASSDSQGSGGELFF
>14|TRBJ1-2|TRBV7-9
CASSLEATGDGYTF
>15|TRBJ2-7|TRBV28
CASSPGVAAAYEQYF
>16|TRBJ2-5|TRBV10-3
CAISESSLPVQETQYF
>15|TRBJ1-2|TRBV19
CASSIAGGPAYGYTF
>14|TRBJ1-5|TRBV28
CASSLGQGNQPQHF
>15|TRBJ2-1|TRBV5-1
CASSLGLAQYNEQFF
>16|TRBJ2-2|TRBV21-1
CAGPGLAGVVTGELFF
>16|TRBJ1-5|TRBV7-6
CASSLAAGIANQPQHF